This TCR beta chain was captured by sequencing in a study of blood T cell repertoires in COVID-19 (dated by TCRdb to the early 2020s). About the full investigation: Samples covering the acute and convalescent phases of COVID-19 were provided by collaborators in the United States, Italy and Spain. The material from the prospective study consisted of cDNA or gDNA derived from T cells, B-cell-depleted T cells, or PBMCs. Deeply sampled blood TCRbeta repertoires from subjects exposed to, actively infected with, or recovered from COVID-19 were included in the dataset. A freely available public database, intended as a resource for researchers studying the immune response to SARS-CoV-2, is where the repertoires were released. The samples were drawn from two sources: the first 160 participants of the ongoing ImmuneRACE study, and 1,000 to 1,500 subjects contributed by 6 global collaborators. Sample metadata almost always included a de-identified subject ID, COVID-19 status, age in years and sex. Where available, HLA class I and class II types were obtained from metadata supplied by the sample provider rather than from assay-based typing. Summary of the overall study and its limitations: The amount of clinical and demographic metadata varied by source and participant and was provided uncurated.

Each collaborating institution followed its own protocols to collect whole blood in K2EDTA tubes. For TCRbeta analysis, collaborators shipped samples as frozen whole blood, isolated PBMCs, or DNA extracted from either of those sample types. In regard to this clone: Which antigen it targets is not known. No per-base quality is available; no much larger clone lies one base away.

TCRbeta CDR3 regions were amplified from genomic DNA by means of the immunoSEQ Assay, a bias-controlled multiplex PCR. The study's processing was this. Nucleated cell counts per sample were estimated from amplification of reference gene primers within the assay. To quantify the absolute abundance of each unique TCRbeta CDR3 rearrangement, sequence reads were collapsed and filtered. For each sample, productive Simpson clonality was calculated as the square root of Simpson's diversity index across productive rearrangements. TCRdb re-hosts the immuneACCESS table, in-frame sequences only. Its copies lack some clones; in the studies checked, an unresolved V gene accounts for under half of them, and the cause for the rest is not known. V, J and clone size reflect that table, while D and trimming were determined from the DNA. The sample table shows roughly 250,000 clones, and about 90% are seen once. The top ten constitute 2% to 2.5% of the sample.

V gives up 6 bases and J gives up 1 base, and the segment between their germline ends measures 12 bases. Measured from the cysteine to the phenylalanine, the CDR3 is 14 residues long. Just CDR3 DNA is preserved here, 42 bases in frame from base 1. CDR1 and CDR2 are read off the germline V gene as MGHRA and YSYEKL. Sequencing was done on a sample of peripheral blood. The V and J segments used are TRBV4-1 and TRBJ1-2, and perhaps TRBD1 as D gene, on 6 matching bases. The receptor's source is a woman between 50 and 59 years old with acute or convalescent COVID-19. The nucleotide sequence is TGCGCCAGCAGTGCACAGGGAATTAACTATGGCTACACCTTC. Its protein product is CASSAQGINYGYTF.